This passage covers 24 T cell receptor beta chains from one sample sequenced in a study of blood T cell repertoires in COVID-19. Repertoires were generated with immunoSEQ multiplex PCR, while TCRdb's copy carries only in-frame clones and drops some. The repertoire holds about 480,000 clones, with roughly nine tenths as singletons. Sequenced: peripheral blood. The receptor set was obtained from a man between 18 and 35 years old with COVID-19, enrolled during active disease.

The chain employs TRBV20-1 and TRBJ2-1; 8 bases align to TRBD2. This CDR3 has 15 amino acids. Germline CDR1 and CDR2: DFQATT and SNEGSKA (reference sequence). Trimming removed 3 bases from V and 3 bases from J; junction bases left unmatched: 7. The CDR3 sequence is CSASGLAGYYNEQFF. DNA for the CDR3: TGCAGTGCTAGTGGTCTAGCGGGTTACTACAATGAGCAGTTCTTC.

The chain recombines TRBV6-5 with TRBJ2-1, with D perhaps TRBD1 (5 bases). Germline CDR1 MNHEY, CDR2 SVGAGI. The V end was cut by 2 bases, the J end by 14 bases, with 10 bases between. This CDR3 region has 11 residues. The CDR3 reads CASSYKGFEFF. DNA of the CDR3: TGTGCCAGCAGTTACAAGGGGTTTGAGTTCTTC.

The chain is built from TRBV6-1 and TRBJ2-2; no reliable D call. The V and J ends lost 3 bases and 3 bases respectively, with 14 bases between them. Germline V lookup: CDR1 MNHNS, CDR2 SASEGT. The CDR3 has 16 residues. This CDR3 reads CASSEWAIGDTGELFF. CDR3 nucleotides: TGTGCCAGCAGTGAGTGGGCTATTGGCGACACCGGGGAGCTGTTTTTT.

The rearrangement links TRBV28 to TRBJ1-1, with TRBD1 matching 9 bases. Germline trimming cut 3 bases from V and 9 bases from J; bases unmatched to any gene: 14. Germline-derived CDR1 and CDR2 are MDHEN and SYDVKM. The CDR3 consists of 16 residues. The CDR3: CASSFPGTGSREQAFF. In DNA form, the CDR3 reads TGTGCCAGCAGTTTTCCGGGGACAGGGTCCCGCGAACAAGCTTTCTTT.

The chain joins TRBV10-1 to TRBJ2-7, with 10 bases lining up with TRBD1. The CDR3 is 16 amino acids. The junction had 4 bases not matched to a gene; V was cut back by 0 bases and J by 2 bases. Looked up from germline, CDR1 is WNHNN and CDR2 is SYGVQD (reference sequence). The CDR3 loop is CASSESWDRGTYEQYF. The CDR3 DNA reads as TGCGCCAGCAGTGAGTCGTGGGACAGGGGTACCTACGAGCAGTACTTC.

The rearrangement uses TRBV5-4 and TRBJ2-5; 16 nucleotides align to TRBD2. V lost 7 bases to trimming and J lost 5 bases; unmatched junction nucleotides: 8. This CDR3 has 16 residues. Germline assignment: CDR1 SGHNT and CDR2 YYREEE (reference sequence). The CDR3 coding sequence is TGTGCCAGCTCCGGGACTAGCGGGAGGGCCGGGGAGACCCAGTACTTC. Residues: CASSGTSGRAGETQYF.

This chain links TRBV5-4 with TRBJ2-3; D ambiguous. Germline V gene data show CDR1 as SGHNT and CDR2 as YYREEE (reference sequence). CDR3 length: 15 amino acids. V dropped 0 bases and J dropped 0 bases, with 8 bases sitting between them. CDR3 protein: CASSLDLASTDTQYF. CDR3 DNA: TGTGCCAGCAGCTTGGACTTAGCTAGCACAGATACGCAGTATTTT.

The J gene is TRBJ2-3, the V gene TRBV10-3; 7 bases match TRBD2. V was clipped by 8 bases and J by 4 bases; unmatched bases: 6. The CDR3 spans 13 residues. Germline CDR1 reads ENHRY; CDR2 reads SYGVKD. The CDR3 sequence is CAIRRGGADTQYF. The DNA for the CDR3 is TGTGCCATCCGGAGGGGAGGGGCAGATACGCAGTATTTT.

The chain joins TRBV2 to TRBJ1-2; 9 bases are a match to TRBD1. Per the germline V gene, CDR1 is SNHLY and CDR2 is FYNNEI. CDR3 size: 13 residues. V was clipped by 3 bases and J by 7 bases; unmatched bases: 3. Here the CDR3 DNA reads TGTGCCAGCAGTGAGGGACAGGGACGTGGCTACACCTTC. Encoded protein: CASSEGQGRGYTF.

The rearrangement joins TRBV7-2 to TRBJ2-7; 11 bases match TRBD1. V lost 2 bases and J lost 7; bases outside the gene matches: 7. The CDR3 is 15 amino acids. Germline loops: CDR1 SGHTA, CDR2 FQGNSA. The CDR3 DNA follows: TGTGCCAGCAGCTTATCTGGACAGGGGGCGAGGGAGCAGTACTTC. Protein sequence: CASSLSGQGAREQYF.

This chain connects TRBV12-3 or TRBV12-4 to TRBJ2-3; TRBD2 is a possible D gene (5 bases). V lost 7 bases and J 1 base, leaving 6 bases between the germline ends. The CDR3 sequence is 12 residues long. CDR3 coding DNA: TGTGCCAGCACGAGGGGCACAGATACGCAGTATTTT. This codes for CASTRGTDTQYF.

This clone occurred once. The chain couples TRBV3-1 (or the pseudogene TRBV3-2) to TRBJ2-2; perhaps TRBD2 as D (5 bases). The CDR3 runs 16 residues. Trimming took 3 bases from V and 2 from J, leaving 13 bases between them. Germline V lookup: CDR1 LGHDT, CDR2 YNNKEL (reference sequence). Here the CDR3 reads CASSQERRSNTGELFF. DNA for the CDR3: TGTGCCAGCAGCCAGGAGAGGAGGAGCAACACCGGGGAGCTGTTTTTT.

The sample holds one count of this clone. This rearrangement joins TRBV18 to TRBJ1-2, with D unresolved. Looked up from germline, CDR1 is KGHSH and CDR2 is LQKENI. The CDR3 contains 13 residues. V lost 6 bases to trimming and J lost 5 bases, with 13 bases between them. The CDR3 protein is CASSDLRAYGYTF. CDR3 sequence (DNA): TGTGCCAGCTCGGACCTGCGGGCGTATGGCTACACCTTC.

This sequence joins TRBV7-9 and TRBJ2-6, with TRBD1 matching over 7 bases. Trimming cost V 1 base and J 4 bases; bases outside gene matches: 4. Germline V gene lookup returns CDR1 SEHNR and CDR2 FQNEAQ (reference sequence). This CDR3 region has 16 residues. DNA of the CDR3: TGTGCCAGCAGCTTAGAGGGGGCTGGAGGGGCCAACGTCCTGACTTTC. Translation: CASSLEGAGGANVLTF.

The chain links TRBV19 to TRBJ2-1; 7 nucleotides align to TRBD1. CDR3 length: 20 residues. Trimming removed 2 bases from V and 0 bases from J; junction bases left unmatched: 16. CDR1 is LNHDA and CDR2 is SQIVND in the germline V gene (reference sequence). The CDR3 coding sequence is TGTGCCAGTAGTATATACGCCCCCGTGACAGGGATAAGCTCCTACAATGAGCAGTTCTTC. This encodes CASSIYAPVTGISSYNEQFF.

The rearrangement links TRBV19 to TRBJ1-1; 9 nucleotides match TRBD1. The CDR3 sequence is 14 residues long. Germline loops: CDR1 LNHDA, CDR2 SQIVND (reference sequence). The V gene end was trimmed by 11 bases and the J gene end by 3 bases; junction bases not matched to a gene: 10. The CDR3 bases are TGTGCCTCAAAGGACAGGGGTCTGTACACTGAAGCTTTCTTT. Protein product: CASKDRGLYTEAFF.

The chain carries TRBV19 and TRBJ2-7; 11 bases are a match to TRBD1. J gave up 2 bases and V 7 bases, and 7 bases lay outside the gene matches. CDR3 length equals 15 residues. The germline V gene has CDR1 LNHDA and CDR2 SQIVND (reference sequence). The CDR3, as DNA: TGTGCCAGTAATACAGGGACAGGGGGACCCTACGAGCAGTACTTC. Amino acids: CASNTGTGGPYEQYF.

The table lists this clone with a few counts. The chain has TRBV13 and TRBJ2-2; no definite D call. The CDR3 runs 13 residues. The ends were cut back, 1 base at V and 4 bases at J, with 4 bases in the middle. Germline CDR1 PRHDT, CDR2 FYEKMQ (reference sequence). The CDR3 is CASSLDGTGELFF. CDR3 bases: TGTGCCAGCAGCTTAGACGGCACCGGGGAGCTGTTTTTT.

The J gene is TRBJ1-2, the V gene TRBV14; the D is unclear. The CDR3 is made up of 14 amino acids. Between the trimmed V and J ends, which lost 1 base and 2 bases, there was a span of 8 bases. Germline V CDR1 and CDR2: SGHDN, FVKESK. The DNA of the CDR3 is TGTGCCAGCAGCCAAGGTGGCAGGAACTATGGCTACACCTTC. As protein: CASSQGGRNYGYTF.

The CDR3 sequence is CASSFSGTANTEAFF. For the CDR3, the DNA is TGTGCCAGCAGCTTTTCCGGGACAGCGAACACTGAAGCTTTCTTT. The chain has TRBV11-2 and TRBJ1-1; 7 positions agree with TRBD1. The CDR3 has 15 residues. CDR1 and CDR2 from the germline V gene are SGHAT and FQNNGV. V shed 3 bases and J 1 base; nucleotides not matched to a gene: 5.

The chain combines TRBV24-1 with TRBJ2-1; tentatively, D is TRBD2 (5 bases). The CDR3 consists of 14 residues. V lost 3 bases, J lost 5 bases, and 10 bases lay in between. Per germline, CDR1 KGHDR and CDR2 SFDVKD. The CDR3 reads CATSDRSVNNEQFF. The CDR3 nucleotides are TGTGCCACCAGTGATCGTAGCGTGAACAATGAGCAGTTCTTC.

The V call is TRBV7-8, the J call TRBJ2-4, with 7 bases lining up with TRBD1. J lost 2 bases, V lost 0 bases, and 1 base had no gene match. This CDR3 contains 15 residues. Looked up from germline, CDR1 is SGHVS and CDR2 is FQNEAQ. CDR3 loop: CASSLAGGTKNIQYF. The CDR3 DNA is TGTGCCAGCAGCTTAGCAGGGGGCACCAAAAACATTCAGTACTTC.

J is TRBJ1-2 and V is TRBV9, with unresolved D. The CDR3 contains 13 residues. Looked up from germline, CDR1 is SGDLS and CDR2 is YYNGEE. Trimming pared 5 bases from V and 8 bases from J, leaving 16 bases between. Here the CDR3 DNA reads TGTGCCAGCAGGTCCGGCGTGGCGGGGGGCTACACCTTC. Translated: CASRSGVAGGYTF.

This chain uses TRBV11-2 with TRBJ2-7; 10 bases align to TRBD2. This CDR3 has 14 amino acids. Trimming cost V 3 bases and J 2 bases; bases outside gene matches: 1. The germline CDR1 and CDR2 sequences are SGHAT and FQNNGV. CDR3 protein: CASSFTSGAYEQYF. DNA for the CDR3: TGTGCCAGCAGCTTCACTAGCGGGGCCTACGAGCAGTACTTC.